This T cell receptor (beta chain) was profiled in a study of vaccination effects on CD4 cells after COVID-19. Study summary: The study sampled a few convalescent patients both early and late after vaccination.

Whole-study findings and limits: Whether induced by infection or by vaccine, clones showed marked clonal contraction late after vaccination. Convalescents' post-vaccination spike-reactive clones were chiefly new, vaccine-induced ones.

Comments on this clone: Its matching antigen is unknown. At one end the junction does not follow the germline gene, possibly because of a read error.

This table comes from immunoSEQ multiplex PCR, and its TCRdb copy is limited to in-frame clones, with some not included. The sample records more than 12,000 clones, 76% being singletons. ViraFEST assay sequencing came after antigen-specific CD4+ T cells were expanded with viral peptide pools. Following culture for about ten days, CD4+ T cells were isolated. Infection dated between March and December 2020, before the Alpha, Beta and Delta variants reached the United States. Two doses of either BNT162b2 or mRNA-1273 were given to each participant. This TCR was sampled from a human donor who had a prior SARS-CoV-2 infection. The sample consisted of CD4+ T cells from PBMCs cultured with HCoV-NL63 spike peptides, taken after COVID-19 vaccination.

CDR3 nucleotide sequence: TGTGCCAGCAGTCGTACCGGGACACCCCAACAGACCCAGTACTTC. Amino acid sequence: CASSRTGTPQQTQYF. The V gene is TRBV6-5, the J gene TRBJ2-5, with D perhaps matching TRBD1 (6 bases). The CDR3 spans 15 residues. CDR1 MNHEY and CDR2 SVGAGI come from the germline V gene.